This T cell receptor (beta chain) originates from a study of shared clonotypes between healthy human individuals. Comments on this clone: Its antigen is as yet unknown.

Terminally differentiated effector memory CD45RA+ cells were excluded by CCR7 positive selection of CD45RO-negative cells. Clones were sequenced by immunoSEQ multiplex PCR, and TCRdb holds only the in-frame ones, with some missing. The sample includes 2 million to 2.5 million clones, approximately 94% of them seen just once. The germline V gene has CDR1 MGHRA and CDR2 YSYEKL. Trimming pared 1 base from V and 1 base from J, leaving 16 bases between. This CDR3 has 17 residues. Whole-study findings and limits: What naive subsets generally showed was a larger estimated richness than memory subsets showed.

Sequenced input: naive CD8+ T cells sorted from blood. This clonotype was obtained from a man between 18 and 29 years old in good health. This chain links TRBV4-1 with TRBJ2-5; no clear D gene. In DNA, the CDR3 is TGCGCCAGCAGCCAAGCTCCGGACGGATCTTTCCAAGAGACCCAGTACTTC. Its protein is CASSQAPDGSFQETQYF.